The next 3 T cell receptor beta chains were all read from a single sample in a study of cytomegalovirus exposure and HLA in healthy donors. The PCR was carried out with 60 Vbeta primers and 13 Jbeta primers. Repertoires were generated with immunoSEQ multiplex PCR, while TCRdb's copy carries only in-frame clones and drops some. The sample lists 100,000 to 150,000 clones, over 70% seen once, with less than 2% in the top ten. Sequenced material: PBMCs. The receptors shown here come from a woman aged 18-29 years in good health and CMV-seronegative.

The gene calls are TRBV5-1 and TRBJ2-1; tentative D call: TRBD1 (6 bases). Germline V gene data show CDR1 as SGHRS and CDR2 as YFSETQ. This CDR3 contains 15 residues. V was pared by 5 bases and J by 1 base, with 13 bases between. The CDR3 nucleotides are TGCGCCAGCAGATTAGGGACACTTTCCTACAATGAGCAGTTCTTC. This sequence encodes CASRLGTLSYNEQFF. Full variable domain (rest looked up from reference TRBV5-1 and TRBJ2-1): KAGVTQTPRYLIKTRGQQVTLSCSPISGHRSVSWYQQTPGQGLQFLFEYFSETQRNKGNFPGRFSGRQFSNSRSEMNVSTLELGDSALYLCASRLGTLSYNEQFFGPGTRLTVL.

This clone showed up just once. Other DNA sequences in the sample encode the same CDR3. V is TRBV27 and J is TRBJ2-3; D is possibly TRBD2 (5 bases). The CDR3 runs 12 residues. Deletions cut 2 bases from V and 8 bases from J, with 8 bases between. Germline CDR1 reads MNHEY; CDR2 reads SMNVEV (reference sequence). The chain's CDR3 is CASSLGGGTQYF. The CDR3 DNA sequence: TGTGCCAGCAGTTTAGGCGGAGGTACGCAGTATTTT.

The chain carries TRBV4-1 and TRBJ2-3; possibly TRBD1 for D (5 bases). V was trimmed by 0 bases and J by 5 bases, leaving 9 bases between them. Germline-derived CDR1 and CDR2 are MGHRA and YSYEKL. The CDR3 runs 14 residues. In DNA, the CDR3 is TGCGCCAGCAGCCAAGAACAGGCAAGAGATACGCAGTATTTT. Translating it yields CASSQEQARDTQYF.